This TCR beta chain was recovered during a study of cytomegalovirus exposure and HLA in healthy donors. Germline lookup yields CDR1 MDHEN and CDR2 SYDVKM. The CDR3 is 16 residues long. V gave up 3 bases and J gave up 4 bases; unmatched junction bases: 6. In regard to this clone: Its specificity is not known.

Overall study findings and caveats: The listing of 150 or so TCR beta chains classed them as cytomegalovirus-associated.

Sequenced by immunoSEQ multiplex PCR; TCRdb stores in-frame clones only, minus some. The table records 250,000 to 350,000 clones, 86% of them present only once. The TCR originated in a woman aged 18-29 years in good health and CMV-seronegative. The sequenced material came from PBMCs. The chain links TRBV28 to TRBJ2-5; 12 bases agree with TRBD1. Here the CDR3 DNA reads TGTGCCAGCAGTTTGGGGACAGGGGGCCCCCCAGAGACCCAGTACTTC. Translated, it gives CASSLGTGGPPETQYF.